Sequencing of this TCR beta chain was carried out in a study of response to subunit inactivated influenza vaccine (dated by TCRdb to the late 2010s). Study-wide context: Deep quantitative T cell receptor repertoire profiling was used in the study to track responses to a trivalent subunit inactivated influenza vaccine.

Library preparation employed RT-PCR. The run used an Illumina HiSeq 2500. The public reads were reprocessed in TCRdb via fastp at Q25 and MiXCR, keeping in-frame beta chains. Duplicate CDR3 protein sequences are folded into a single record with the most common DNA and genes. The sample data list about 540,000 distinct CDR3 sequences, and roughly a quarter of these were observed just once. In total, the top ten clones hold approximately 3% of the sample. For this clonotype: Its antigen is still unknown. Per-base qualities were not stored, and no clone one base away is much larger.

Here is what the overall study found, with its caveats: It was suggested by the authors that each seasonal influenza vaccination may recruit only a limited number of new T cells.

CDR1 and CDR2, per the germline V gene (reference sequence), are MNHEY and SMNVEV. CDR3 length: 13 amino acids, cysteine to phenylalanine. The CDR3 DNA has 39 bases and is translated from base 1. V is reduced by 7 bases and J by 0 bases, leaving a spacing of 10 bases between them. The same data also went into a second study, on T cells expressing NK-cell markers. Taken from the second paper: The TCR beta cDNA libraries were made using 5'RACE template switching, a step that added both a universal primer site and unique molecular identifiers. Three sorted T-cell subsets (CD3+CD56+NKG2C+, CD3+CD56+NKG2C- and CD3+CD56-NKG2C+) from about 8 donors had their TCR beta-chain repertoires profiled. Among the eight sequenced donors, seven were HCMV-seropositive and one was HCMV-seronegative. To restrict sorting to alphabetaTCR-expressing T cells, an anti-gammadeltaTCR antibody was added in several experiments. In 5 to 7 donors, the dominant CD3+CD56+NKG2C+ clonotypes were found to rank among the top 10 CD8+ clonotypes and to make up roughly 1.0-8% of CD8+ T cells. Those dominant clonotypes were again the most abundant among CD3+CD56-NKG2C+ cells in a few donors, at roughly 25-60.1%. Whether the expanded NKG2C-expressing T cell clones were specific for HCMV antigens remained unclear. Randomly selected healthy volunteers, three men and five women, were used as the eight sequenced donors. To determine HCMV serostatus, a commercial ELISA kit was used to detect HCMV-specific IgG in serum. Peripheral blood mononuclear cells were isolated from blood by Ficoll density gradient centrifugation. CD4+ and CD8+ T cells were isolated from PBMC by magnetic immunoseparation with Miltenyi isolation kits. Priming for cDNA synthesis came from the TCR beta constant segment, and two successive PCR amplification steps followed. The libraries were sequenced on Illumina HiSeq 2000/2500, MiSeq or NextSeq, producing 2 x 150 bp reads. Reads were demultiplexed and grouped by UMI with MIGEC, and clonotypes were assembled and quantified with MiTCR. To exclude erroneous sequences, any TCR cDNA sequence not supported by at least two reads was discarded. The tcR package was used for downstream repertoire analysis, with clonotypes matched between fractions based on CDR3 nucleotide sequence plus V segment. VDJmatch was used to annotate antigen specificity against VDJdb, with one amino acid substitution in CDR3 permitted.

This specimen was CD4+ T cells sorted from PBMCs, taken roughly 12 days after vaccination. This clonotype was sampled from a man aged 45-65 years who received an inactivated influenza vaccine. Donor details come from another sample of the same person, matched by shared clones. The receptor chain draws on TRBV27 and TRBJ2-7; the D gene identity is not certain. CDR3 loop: CASKRRSSYEQYF. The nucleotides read TGTGCCAGCAAGCGCAGGTCCTCCTACGAGCAGTACTTC.